One and the same sample provided the 27 T cell receptor beta chains below, sequenced in a study of glioma-infiltrating T cells after dendritic cell vaccination. Repertoires were generated with immunoSEQ multiplex PCR, while TCRdb's copy carries only in-frame clones and drops some. The sample has about 100,000 clones, 80% seen once. As to time point: after dendritic cell vaccination, including at tumor progression/relapse. This specimen consisted of blood, obtained after dendritic cell vaccination. These receptors originate from a human donor with glioblastoma.

This clone was counted a few times. The chain has TRBV9 and TRBJ1-3, with D unclear. The CDR3 runs 15 residues. CDR1 is SGDLS, CDR2 YYNGEE, per germline. V was cut by 0 bases and J by 0 bases, with 7 bases left in between. The CDR3 here is CASSVGALSGNTIYF. DNA of the CDR3: TGTGCCAGCAGCGTAGGAGCCCTCTCTGGAAACACCATATATTTT.

The V gene is TRBV5-8, the J gene TRBJ2-7, with D unclear. CDR3 length: 13 residues. The V end lost 3 bases, the J end lost 1 base, and 8 bases lay between the germline ends. From germline, CDR1 is SGHTS and CDR2 YDEGEE. The CDR3 spells CASSSSISYEQYF. In DNA form, the CDR3 reads TGTGCCAGCAGCTCATCAATTTCCTACGAGCAGTACTTC.

CDR3 protein: CASSPISGRANNEQFF. The CDR3 region has the DNA TGCGCCAGCAGCCCAATTAGCGGGAGGGCCAATAATGAGCAGTTCTTC. The genes are TRBV5-1 and TRBJ2-1, with 11 nucleotides matching TRBD2. Per the germline V gene, CDR1 is SGHRS and CDR2 is YFSETQ. V was pared by 4 bases and J by 7 bases, with 10 bases of the junction left unmatched. This CDR3 contains 16 residues.

This clone showed up just a few times. The chain uses TRBV5-4 and TRBJ2-7, with D possibly TRBD2 on 7 matching bases. This CDR3 is built from 14 residues. Trimming took 5 bases from V and 0 from J, leaving 12 bases between them. CDR1 is SGHNT and CDR2 is YYREEE in the germline V gene (reference sequence). CDR3 sequence: CASRSGTHSYEQYF. The CDR3 coding sequence is TGTGCCAGCAGGAGCGGGACACACTCCTACGAGCAGTACTTC.

This chain links TRBV28 with TRBJ1-1; D call uncertain. There are 13 residues in the CDR3. CDR1 is MDHEN and CDR2 is SYDVKM in the germline V gene. V lost 1 base and J 11 bases, leaving 14 bases between the germline ends. CDR3 nucleotides: TGTGCCAGCAGTTTATCCGGCCGGCCCGGGGCTTTCTTT. Translation: CASSLSGRPGAFF.

This chain uses TRBV6-6 with TRBJ1-5; TRBD1 matches 7 bases. The J segment lost 4 bases and the V segment lost 7 bases, leaving 4 bases of the junction unmatched. The germline gives CDR1 MNHNY, CDR2 SVGAGI (reference sequence). The CDR3 spans 13 residues. CDR3 in DNA: TGTGCCAGCATTCAGGGGGTTAATCAGCCCCAGCATTTT. Protein product: CASIQGVNQPQHF.

This sequence joins TRBV5-1 and TRBJ1-1, with 8 bases matching TRBD1. V trimming: 8 bases; J trimming: 3 bases; junction bases outside the gene matches: 6. Germline V CDR1 and CDR2: SGHRS, YFSETQ. The CDR3 is 13 amino acids. The chain's CDR3 is CASQGARDTEAFF. In DNA, the CDR3 is TGCGCCAGTCAGGGGGCGCGGGACACTGAAGCTTTCTTT.

The V and J genes are TRBV27 and TRBJ2-4; possible D gene TRBD1, 5 bases. With 5 bases removed from V and 6 bases from J, the gap between germline ends came to 20 bases. This CDR3 contains 16 residues. Germline V gene data show CDR1 as MNHEY and CDR2 as SMNVEV (reference sequence). This chain's CDR3 is CASSPQTAFSGNIQYF. The CDR3, as DNA: TGTGCCAGCAGTCCGCAGACAGCCTTCTCGGGAAACATTCAGTACTTC.

To note about this clone: The sample holds other DNA sequences that translate to the same CDR3. The chain is built from TRBV9 and TRBJ2-3; D not certain. CDR1 and CDR2 from the germline V gene are SGDLS and YYNGEE. This CDR3 is 12 amino acids long. Trimming left V 4 bases short and J 0 bases short, with 3 bases between. The chain's CDR3 is CASSLSTDTQYF. In DNA form, the CDR3 reads TGTGCCAGCAGCCTGAGCACAGATACGCAGTATTTT.

This clone was counted between two and nine times. The gene calls are TRBV11-2 and TRBJ2-5, with a possible D match to TRBD2 (6 bases). Germline V gene data show CDR1 as SGHAT and CDR2 as FQNNGV. The CDR3 extends over 12 amino acids. With 1 base removed from V and 12 bases from J, the gap between germline ends came to 12 bases. CDR3 residues: CASSLGTTHKYF. For the CDR3, the DNA is TGTGCCAGCAGCTTAGGGACTACACATAAGTACTTC. Looking up the rest from reference TRBV11-2 and TRBJ2-5 gives the full variable domain: EAGVAQSPRYKIIEKRQSVAFWCNPISGHATLYWYQQILGQGPKLLIQFQNNGVVDDSQLPKDRFSAERLKGVDSTLKIQPAKLEDSAVYLCASSLGTTHKYFGPGTRLLVL.

The rearrangement links TRBV29-1 to TRBJ2-1; D might be TRBD2 (5 bases). Germline V CDR1 and CDR2: SQVTM, ANQGSEA. Trimming left V 4 bases short and J 7 bases short, with 14 bases between. CDR3 length equals 13 residues. The CDR3, as DNA: TGCAGCGTTGTACCCGGGGTAACAAATGAGCAGTTCTTC. This encodes CSVVPGVTNEQFF.

V gene TRBV18 combines with J gene TRBJ1-2, with D perhaps matching TRBD1 (5 bases). Trimming removed 4 bases from V and 5 bases from J, with 11 bases in between. Germline V gene lookup returns CDR1 KGHSH and CDR2 LQKENI. This CDR3 is built from 13 residues. In nucleotides, the CDR3 is TGTGCCAGCTCACGGGGACTTCGATATGGCTACACCTTC. This sequence encodes CASSRGLRYGYTF.

The genes are TRBV19 and TRBJ1-1, with 12 bases lining up with TRBD1. V trimming: 3 bases; J trimming: 5 bases; junction bases outside the gene matches: 4. The CDR3 loop spans 15 amino acids. The germline V gene encodes CDR1 LNHDA and CDR2 SQIVND (reference sequence). This CDR3 reads CASSMGQGAWTEAFF. CDR3 in DNA: TGTGCCAGTAGTATGGGACAGGGGGCTTGGACTGAAGCTTTCTTT.

This clone was seen only a few times. The J gene is TRBJ2-7, the V gene TRBV11-2; D might be TRBD1 (5 bases). Germline V gene lookup returns CDR1 SGHAT and CDR2 FQNNGV. The CDR3 has 14 residues. With 4 bases removed from V and 5 bases from J, the gap between germline ends came to 15 bases. The CDR3 bases are TGTGCCAGCAGCTCAACACCCACAGGTGACGAGCAGTACTTC. Translated, it gives CASSSTPTGDEQYF. Complete variable domain (other parts from reference TRBV11-2 and TRBJ2-7): EAGVAQSPRYKIIEKRQSVAFWCNPISGHATLYWYQQILGQGPKLLIQFQNNGVVDDSQLPKDRFSAERLKGVDSTLKIQPAKLEDSAVYLCASSSTPTGDEQYFGPGTRLTVT.

The V gene is TRBV2, the J gene TRBJ1-1; tentatively, D is TRBD1 (6 bases). Trimming left V 6 bases short and J 2 bases short, with 13 bases between. Germline lookup yields CDR1 SNHLY and CDR2 FYNNEI. This CDR3 is built from 14 residues. CDR3 sequence: CASRWTELNTEAFF. CDR3 bases: TGTGCCAGCAGATGGACAGAGCTAAACACTGAAGCTTTCTTT.

The chain couples TRBV5-6 to TRBJ1-4; TRBD1 is a possible D gene (5 bases). CDR1 and CDR2 from the germline V gene are SGHDT and YYEEEE. The CDR3 is 14 residues long. The V end was cut by 4 bases, the J end by 7 bases, with 14 bases between. CDR3 coding DNA: TGTGCCAGCAGCCCAAGGAGTAGGGGTGAAAAACTGTTTTTT. Its protein product is CASSPRSRGEKLFF.

This chain uses TRBV5-1 with TRBJ1-1; possible D gene TRBD1, 5 bases. The CDR3 loop spans 16 amino acids. Germline CDR1 is SGHRS and CDR2 is YFSETQ. Trimming stripped 0 bases from V and 0 bases from J, with 12 bases between. The CDR3 DNA reads TGCGCCAGCAGCTTGGCCACAGGATTCATGAACACTGAAGCTTTCTTT. Protein: CASSLATGFMNTEAFF.

This chain links TRBV9 with TRBJ2-7; 9 bases are a match to TRBD1. This CDR3 contains 15 residues. Trimming took 2 bases from V and 5 from J; bases not matched to a gene: 8. In germline, CDR1 is SGDLS, CDR2 YYNGEE. The CDR3 DNA reads TGTGCCAGCAGCGTCGCCGACAGGGGGTTTCACGAGCAGTACTTC. Translated: CASSVADRGFHEQYF.

The chain links TRBV29-1 to TRBJ2-4; 9 bases are shared with TRBD2. This CDR3 spans 15 amino acids. Germline CDR1 and CDR2: SQVTM and ANQGSEA. The ends lost 1 base at V and 9 bases at J; junction bases unmatched: 10. As DNA, the CDR3 is TGCAGCGTTGAAGGTGGGCCGGGACTAGCCGGCATTCAGTACTTC. Its protein is CSVEGGPGLAGIQYF.

This clone was counted many times. This chain uses TRBV4-1 with TRBJ1-6; D ambiguous. The CDR3 sequence is 12 residues long. Per the germline V gene, CDR1 is MGHRA and CDR2 is YSYEKL. Trimming shortened V by 5 bases and J by 9 bases, and 8 bases separated the two germline ends. This CDR3 is CASSSFGSPLHF. In nucleotides, the CDR3 is TGCGCCAGCAGCTCCTTCGGTTCACCCCTCCACTTT.

This rearrangement joins TRBV4-1 to TRBJ2-7; D is unresolved. The V end was cut by 0 bases, the J end by 3 bases, with 15 bases between. Germline CDR1 is MGHRA and CDR2 is YSYEKL. The length of the CDR3 is 16 residues. The CDR3 DNA reads as TGCGCCAGCAGCCAAGAGTCTGGGCAGTTGAACTACGAGCAGTACTTC. It yields the protein CASSQESGQLNYEQYF.

The chain links TRBV5-6 to TRBJ2-4; D perhaps matches TRBD2 (6 bases). Germline CDR1 SGHDT, CDR2 YYEEEE. The CDR3 totals 16 residues. The V gene lost 2 bases and the J gene lost 6 bases, with 18 bases spanning the gap. The CDR3: CASSFRFGSGRNIQYF. Written as DNA, the CDR3 is TGTGCCAGCAGCTTCAGGTTCGGTAGCGGCAGAAACATTCAGTACTTC.

This chain joins TRBV6-1 and TRBJ1-2; TRBD1 aligns across 9 bases. The CDR3 consists of 16 residues. With 4 bases clipped from V and 2 bases from J, the junction kept 8 bases outside the gene matches. Germline CDR1 and CDR2: MNHNS and SASEGT. CDR3 residues: CASSGPGTGNNYGYTF. The CDR3 DNA sequence: TGTGCCAGCAGTGGCCCCGGGACAGGGAACAACTATGGCTACACCTTC.

This clone showed up just once. The chain has TRBV10-3 and TRBJ2-7; a weak D match, TRBD1 (6 bases). V lost 0 bases and J lost 3, with 6 bases in between. This CDR3 has 13 residues. CDR1 is ENHRY and CDR2 is SYGVKD in the germline V gene. CDR3 DNA sequence: TGTGCCATCAGTGAGTCAGGGGGCTACGAGCAGTACTTC. This translates into CAISESGGYEQYF.

The chain is built from TRBV30 and TRBJ1-1; D gene uncertain. The germline CDR1 and CDR2 sequences are GTSNPN and SVGIG (reference sequence). The CDR3 sequence is 15 residues long. V was cut by 0 bases and J by 0 bases, with 11 bases left in between. In DNA, the CDR3 is TGTGCCTGGAGTGTAGGACGGACTTTGAACACTGAAGCTTTCTTT. Protein sequence: CAWSVGRTLNTEAFF. The complete variable domain, with remaining parts taken from reference TRBV30 and TRBJ1-1, reads SQTIHQWPATLVQPVGSPLSLECTVEGTSNPNLYWYRQAAGRGLQLLFYSVGIGQISSEVPQNLSASRPQDRQFILSSKKLLLSDSGFYLCAWSVGRTLNTEAFFGQGTRLTVV.

The CDR3 DNA reads as TGCGCCAGCTACCTTAGCGCGGGAAGGTTAGACGAGCAGTACTTC. Protein sequence: CASYLSAGRLDEQYF. The rearrangement joins TRBV5-1 to TRBJ2-7, with D possibly TRBD2 on 6 matching bases. The CDR3 extends over 15 amino acids. The ends were cut back, 7 bases at V and 5 bases at J, with 22 bases in the middle. Looked up from germline, CDR1 is SGHRS and CDR2 is YFSETQ.

J is TRBJ2-4 and V is TRBV27; 15 bases align to TRBD2. The V and J ends lost 4 bases and 7 bases, in that order; junction bases with no gene match: 14. The CDR3 extends over 19 amino acids. In germline, CDR1 is MNHEY, CDR2 SMNVEV (reference sequence). The CDR3 coding sequence is TGTGCCAGCAGTTCCACGGGACTAGCGGGAGGTATCTTCACGAACATTCAGTACTTC. As protein: CASSSTGLAGGIFTNIQYF.